A selection of T cell receptor beta chains follows, all from one sample in a study of T cells in Graves' hyperthyroidism and ophthalmopathy. Each CDR3 protein is one row after TCRdb ran MiXCR on the multiplex PCR reads. The sample includes hundreds of thousands of distinct CDR3 sequences, approximately 14% seen only once; the top ten take approximately 10%. The source material was blood. These receptors came from a woman aged 18-29 years with Graves' hyperthyroidism. Each CDR3 is given with its conserved first and last residue. The D gene is left open where the match is weak. The size of a clone is reported for some rows only, either as once, few or many, or as a class for expanded clones.

d_call j_call clone_size v_call cdr3_aa cdr3_nt
TRBD1 TRBJ1-5 many TRBV11-2 CASSRTGGYQPQHF TGTGCCAGCAGCCGGACAGGGGGATACCAGCCCCAGCATTTT
NA TRBJ2-7 many TRBV20-1 CSARGLARTLYEQYF TGCAGTGCTAGGGGCCTAGCGAGGACGCTATACGAGCAGTACTTC
NA TRBJ2-7 NA TRBV28 CASLDGQSEKEYF TGTGCCAGCCTCGATGGACAGTCCGAGAAGGAGTACTTC
TRBD2 TRBJ2-1 NA TRBV7-9 CASSVLAGGFLDEQFF TGTGCCAGCAGCGTATTAGCGGGAGGATTCCTGGATGAGCAGTTCTTC
NA TRBJ1-1 many TRBV5-1 CASSSDSVYTEAFF TGCGCCAGCAGCTCGGACAGCGTGTACACTGAAGCTTTCTTT
NA TRBJ2-3 NA TRBV28 CASSLGTVWGSGYGGTDTQYF TGTGCCAGCAGTTTGGGGACCGTATGGGGAAGTGGATACGGAGGCACAGATACGCAGTATTTT
TRBD1 TRBJ1-2 many TRBV7-2 CASSPYSTGVSGYTF TGTGCCAGCAGCCCCTACTCGACAGGGGTGAGTGGCTACACCTTC
NA TRBJ2-6 NA TRBV5-6 CASSLVAVSGANVLTF TGTGCCAGCAGCTTGGTTGCAGTCTCTGGGGCCAACGTCCTGACTTTC
NA TRBJ1-1 NA TRBV30 CAWSGSGYTEAFF TGTGCCTGGAGTGGGTCAGGGTACACTGAAGCTTTCTTT
NA TRBJ1-6 once TRBV30 CAWSSSYNSPLHF TGTGCCTGGAGTAGCTCCTATAATTCACCCCTCCACTTT
NA TRBJ1-1 many TRBV2 CASIFDPTGIRQAFF TGTGCCAGCATTTTCGACCCGACAGGCATTAGGCAAGCTTTCTTT
NA TRBJ1-3 NA TRBV12-3/TRBV12-4 CASSPSHAISGNTIYF TGTGCCAGCAGTCCCTCTCATGCGATCTCTGGAAACACCATATATTTT
NA TRBJ2-7 NA TRBV6-1 CASGLGGSRYEQYF TGTGCCAGCGGGTTAGGGGGTTCCCGCTACGAGCAGTACTTC
TRBD2 TRBJ2-7 many TRBV2 CASRSSSGGREQYF TGTGCCAGCAGGTCCTCTAGCGGGGGTCGCGAGCAGTACTTC
TRBD1 TRBJ1-1 many TRBV3-1 CASSRDRVTEAFF TGTGCCAGCAGCCGGGACAGGGTAACTGAAGCTTTCTTT
TRBD1 TRBJ1-5 few TRBV19 CASSMNDRGLQPQHF TGTGCCAGTAGTATGAATGACAGGGGGCTTCAGCCCCAGCATTTT
TRBD2 TRBJ2-2 many TRBV7-3 CASSLGLLAGGPTGELFF TGTGCCAGCAGCTTAGGCCTACTAGCGGGAGGGCCGACCGGGGAGCTGTTTTTT
NA TRBJ2-5 few TRBV18 CASSPPHGRGETQYF TGTGCCAGCTCACCCCCCCACGGTAGAGGAGAGACCCAGTACTTC
NA TRBJ2-1 NA TRBV29-1 CSVPTGLGHNEQFF TGCAGCGTTCCTACAGGGTTAGGGCACAATGAGCAGTTCTTC
TRBD2 TRBJ2-1 few TRBV24-1 CATSDQREERDEQFF TGTGCCACCAGTGATCAGCGGGAGGAACGCGATGAGCAGTTCTTC
TRBD1 TRBJ1-4 NA TRBV19 CASSIGPGGFREKLFF TGTGCCAGTAGTATAGGCCCAGGGGGCTTTCGGGAAAAACTGTTTTTT
NA TRBJ2-1 many TRBV7-9 CASSRTGYNEQFF TGTGCCAGCTCACGAACAGGTTACAATGAGCAGTTCTTC
NA TRBJ2-3 many TRBV30 CACSNTDTQYF TGTGCCTGTTCAAACACAGATACGCAGTATTTT
NA TRBJ2-1 NA TRBV12-3/TRBV12-4 CASSSQPTGLYNEQFF TGTGCCAGCAGTTCCCAACCAACGGGACTGTACAATGAGCAGTTCTTC
NA TRBJ2-1 many TRBV11-2 CASRTNEQFF TGTGCCAGCAGAACCAATGAGCAGTTCTTC
TRBD1 TRBJ2-5 many TRBV7-2 CASGQGAETQYF TGTGCCAGCGGGCAGGGGGCAGAGACCCAGTACTTC
NA TRBJ2-7 many TRBV6-1 CASSRTRSSGYEQYF TGTGCCAGCAGTCGTACCCGGAGTAGCGGATACGAGCAGTACTTC
NA TRBJ1-5 many TRBV6-2/TRBV6-3 CASSYSSTQPQHF TGTGCCAGCAGTTACTCGAGTACTCAGCCCCAGCATTTT
TRBD1 TRBJ2-2 many TRBV11-2 CASGNRDRGGTGELFF TGTGCCAGCGGGAATCGGGACAGGGGTGGCACCGGGGAGCTGTTTTTT
NA TRBJ1-2 NA TRBV12-3/TRBV12-4 CASTPGQSSGYTF TGTGCCAGCACCCCGGGACAATCATCGGGCTACACCTTC
NA TRBJ2-5 NA TRBV12-3/TRBV12-4 CASSFDGHQETQYF TGTGCCAGCAGTTTTGACGGCCACCAAGAGACCCAGTACTTC
NA TRBJ2-3 many TRBV6-1 CASRGHGMVDTQYF TGTGCCAGCCGAGGCCACGGGATGGTAGATACGCAGTATTTT
NA TRBJ1-5 few TRBV7-2 CASRSQGVVNQPQHF TGTGCCAGCAGATCCCAGGGTGTAGTGAATCAGCCCCAGCATTTT
TRBD1 TRBJ1-2 few TRBV7-9 CASSRTTGQGTGYTF TGTGCCAGCAGCCGTACAACGGGACAGGGCACCGGCTACACCTTC
NA TRBJ1-5 NA TRBV15 CATSSGPFDQPQHF TGTGCCACCAGCAGTGGACCTTTCGATCAGCCCCAGCATTTT
NA TRBJ1-1 NA TRBV19 CASLWGGNTEAFF TGTGCCAGCCTCTGGGGGGGGAACACTGAAGCTTTCTTT
NA TRBJ2-1 NA TRBV20-1 CSARDRAGNLYEQFF TGCAGTGCTAGAGATCGGGCGGGAAATCTCTATGAGCAGTTCTTC
NA TRBJ1-5 NA TRBV4-1 CASSHLFNQPQHF TGCGCCAGCAGCCACCTTTTTAATCAGCCCCAGCATTTT
NA TRBJ2-3 few TRBV7-9 CASSLGAGDTSTDTQYF TGTGCCAGCAGCTTAGGAGCAGGAGATACTAGCACAGATACGCAGTATTTT
NA TRBJ1-5 many TRBV18 CASSPPGDQPQHF TGTGCCAGCTCACCACCGGGAGATCAGCCCCAGCATTTT
NA TRBJ2-1 few TRBV12-3/TRBV12-4 CASSSSAGYNEQFF TGTGCCAGCAGTTCTAGCGCGGGTTACAATGAGCAGTTCTTC
TRBD2 TRBJ2-5 NA TRBV7-9 CASSPTRLAGGETQYF TGTGCCAGCAGCCCCACTAGACTAGCGGGGGGGGAGACCCAGTACTTC
TRBD2 TRBJ2-5 few TRBV20-1 CSARDPWVAGKGETQYF TGCAGTGCTAGAGATCCCTGGGTAGCGGGGAAGGGAGAAACCCAGTACTTC
NA TRBJ1-6 few TRBV7-2 CASSWGFSHSPLHF TGTGCCAGCAGCTGGGGATTTTCCCATTCACCCCTCCACTTT
TRBD1 TRBJ2-3 NA TRBV10-3 CAISPGQTTDTQYF TGTGCCATCAGTCCGGGACAGACCACAGATACGCAGTATTTT
NA TRBJ2-7 few TRBV6-5 CASSYSDRYEQYF TGTGCCAGCAGTTACTCGGACAGATACGAGCAGTACTTC
NA TRBJ2-7 many TRBV20-1 CSARRGPFYEQYF TGCAGTGCTAGGAGGGGACCGTTCTACGAGCAGTACTTC
NA TRBJ2-2 few TRBV12-5 CASGLVVGGELFF TGTGCTAGTGGTTTAGTAGTCGGCGGGGAGCTGTTTTTT
NA TRBJ1-1 many TRBV12-3/TRBV12-4 CASRAARRYTEAFF TGTGCCAGCAGGGCGGCCCGTAGGTACACTGAAGCTTTCTTT
TRBD2 TRBJ2-3 few TRBV7-9 CASSPPGRAGDRTDTQYF TGTGCCAGCAGCCCCCCGGGAAGGGCGGGGGACCGCACAGATACGCAGTATTTT
NA TRBJ2-1 many TRBV7-8 CASSLRGGSNEQFF TGTGCCAGCAGCTTAAGAGGGGGAAGCAATGAGCAGTTCTTC
NA TRBJ1-2 many TRBV20-1 CSARDNPYGYTF TGCAGTGCTAGAGATAATCCCTATGGCTACACCTTC
TRBD1 TRBJ1-2 many TRBV12-3/TRBV12-4 CASSLVGTGGANYGYTF TGTGCCAGCAGTTTAGTAGGGACAGGGGGCGCTAACTATGGCTACACCTTC